This TCR beta chain originates from a study of OX40 agonist ivuxolimab in advanced cancers. General study points: The work left the antigen specificity of expanded peripheral T cells undetermined. Partial responders treated at 0.1-3.0 mg/kg exhibited clonal expansion among the lowest measured.

Using immunoSEQ multiplex PCR, the repertoire was profiled, and TCRdb retains in-frame clones only, with some absent. This sample has 20,000 to 30,000 clones, with 80% to 90% found just once. Unmatched junction bases numbered 4, after V lost 2 bases and J lost 4 bases. The CDR3 has 14 residues. The germline V gene has CDR1 SGHRS and CDR2 YFSETQ. A remark on this clone: The antigen remains unidentified.

This clonotype was obtained from an adult with an advanced solid tumor such as melanoma, head and neck, liver or kidney cancer. Sequences were derived from CD4+ or CD8+ T cells sorted from blood, sampled in a trial of the OX40 agonist ivuxolimab. This chain links TRBV5-1 with TRBJ1-2; 8 nucleotides line up with TRBD1. CDR3 in DNA: TGCGCCAGCAGCTTTGGACAGGGTCTCTATGGCTACACCTTC. Protein sequence: CASSFGQGLYGYTF.